Listed below are T cell receptor beta chains from one sample, sequenced in a study of blood T cells in healthy people across ages. TCRdb re-called the 5' RACE reads through MiXCR, storing one row per CDR3 protein. The sample holds about 930,000 distinct CDR3 sequences, 25% to 30% seen once. These sequences were also reported in another study, on T cells of mothers and their children.

The sequenced sample was blood. Source of these receptors: a woman aged 40 to 49 in good health. Both conserved end residues are part of each CDR3. A D gene is named only where the DNA matches it firmly. Expanded clones get a size class; other rows say once, few or many, or leave the size out.

. | TRBJ2-7 | TRBV28 | many | CASSVPRRGTSYEQYF | TGTGCCAGCAGTGTCCCCCGACGGGGGACCTCCTACGAGCAGTACTTC
. | TRBJ2-5 | TRBV30 | once | CAWSVWTAQKETQYF | TGTGCCTGGAGTGTTTGGACGGCTCAGAAAGAGACCCAGTACTTC
TRBD1 | TRBJ1-2 | TRBV6-6 | many | CASSYERTGPLTYGYTF | TGTGCCAGCAGTTATGAAAGGACAGGACCATTAACCTATGGCTACACCTTC
TRBD2 | TRBJ2-3 | TRBV5-1 | few | CASSHLRGGSTDTQYF | TGCGCCAGCAGCCACCTCCGGGGGGGTAGCACAGATACGCAGTATTTT
. | TRBJ2-7 | TRBV20-1 | many | CSARRSSSYEQYF | TGCAGTGCTAGACGGTCCAGCTCCTACGAGCAGTACTTC
TRBD2 | TRBJ2-1 | TRBV10-2 | . | CASSLDGGANEQFF | TGCGCCAGCAGTCTTGACGGGGGGGCTAATGAGCAGTTCTTC
TRBD1 | TRBJ1-5 | TRBV9 | . | CASSAGTANQPQHF | TGTGCCAGCAGCGCCGGGACAGCAAATCAGCCCCAGCATTTT
. | TRBJ1-2 | TRBV25-1 | . | CASSGGQGFANYGYTF | TGTGCCAGCAGTGGGGGCCAGGGGTTCGCTAACTATGGCTACACCTTC
. | TRBJ2-5 | TRBV4-1 | many | CASSQGVGGAPETQYF | TGCGCCAGCAGCCAGGGTGTTGGGGGGGCCCCAGAGACCCAGTACTTC
. | TRBJ1-1 | TRBV28 | few | CASSSPTPRRNMNTEAFF | TGTGCCAGCAGTTCCCCTACACCTCGACGGAATATGAACACTGAAGCTTTCTTT
. | TRBJ2-3 | TRBV5-1 | . | CASSTRGSSTDTQYF | TGCGCCAGCAGCACGAGGGGGTCCTCCACAGATACGCAGTATTTT
TRBD2 | TRBJ2-5 | TRBV7-9 | few | CASSSTSGGAVRETQYF | TGTGCCAGCAGCTCGACTAGCGGGGGGGCGGTGCGAGAGACCCAGTACTTC
TRBD1 | TRBJ1-5 | TRBV7-8 | . | CASSLGTGASNQPQHF | TGTGCCAGCAGCTTAGGGACAGGGGCCAGCAATCAGCCCCAGCATTTT
. | TRBJ2-1 | TRBV12-3/TRBV12-4 | many | CASSDRDWNNEQFF | TGTGCCAGCAGTGACCGGGACTGGAACAATGAGCAGTTCTTC
. | TRBJ2-2 | TRBV5-1 | . | CASSLATLNTGELFF | TGCGCCAGCAGCTTGGCGACTCTCAACACCGGGGAGCTGTTTTTT
. | TRBJ2-7 | TRBV5-1 | many | CASSLATGTYEQYF | TGCGCCAGCAGCCTTGCTACTGGTACCTACGAGCAGTACTTC
. | TRBJ1-2 | TRBV30 | few | CAWILTSGFNYGYTF | TGTGCCTGGATCTTGACATCGGGCTTCAACTATGGCTACACCTTC
. | TRBJ1-1 | TRBV7-2 | . | CASSTRITEAFF | TGTGCCAGCAGCACCAGAATTACTGAAGCTTTCTTT
. | TRBJ2-2 | TRBV25-1 | few | CASSESRGANTGELFF | TGTGCCAGCAGTGAATCTAGGGGGGCTAACACCGGGGAGCTGTTTTTT